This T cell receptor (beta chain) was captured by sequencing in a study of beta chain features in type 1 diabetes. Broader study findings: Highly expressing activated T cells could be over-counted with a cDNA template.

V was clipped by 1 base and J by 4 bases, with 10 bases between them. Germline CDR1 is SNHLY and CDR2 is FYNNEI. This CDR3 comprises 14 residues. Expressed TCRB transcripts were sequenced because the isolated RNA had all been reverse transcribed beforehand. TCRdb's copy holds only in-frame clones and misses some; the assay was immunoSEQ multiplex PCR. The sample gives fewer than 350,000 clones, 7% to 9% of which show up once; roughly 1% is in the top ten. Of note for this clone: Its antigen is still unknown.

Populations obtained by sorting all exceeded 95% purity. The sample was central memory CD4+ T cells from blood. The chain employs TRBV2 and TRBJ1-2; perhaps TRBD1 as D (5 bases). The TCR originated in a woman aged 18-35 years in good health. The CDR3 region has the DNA TGTGCCAGCAGTGAAGGCAGGGCAGGCTATGGCTACACCTTC. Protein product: CASSEGRAGYGYTF. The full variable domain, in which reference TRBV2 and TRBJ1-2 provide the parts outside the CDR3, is EPEVTQTPSHQVTQMGQEVILRCVPISNHLYFYWYRQILGQKVEFLVSFYNNEISEKSEIFDDQFSVERPDGSNFTLKIRSTKLEDSAMYFCASSEGRAGYGYTFGSGTRLTVV.